What follows describes a single T cell receptor (beta chain). Its antigen is not yet known. No much larger clonotype is one base removed from it; base qualities were not supplied. The 39 donors, aged about 6 to 95 years, were systemically healthy Caucasian individuals from Russia. Ten milliliters of peripheral blood were drawn from each donor into EDTA-treated Vacutainer tubes. Ficoll-Paque density-gradient centrifugation was used to isolate PBMCs, with at least 6.5 million per sample. Total RNA, at least 6 micrograms per sample, was extracted from PBMCs with Trizol reagent. For every donor, flow cytometry on a PBMC aliquot measured the percentage of naive CD45RAhigh/CD27high T cells. These data belong to a study of blood T cells in healthy people across ages (dated by TCRdb to between 2015 and 2017). Regarding the complete study: Template switching captured roughly one uniquely barcoded TCR beta cDNA molecule per two T cells in model experiments. To avoid experimental bias, donors of different ages were spread randomly across the sequencing lanes. Using deep sequencing normalized with unique cDNA molecular identifiers, the study measured how TCR beta repertoire diversity changes with age. The donors were split into four age groups: young (average about 16 years), middle-aged (more than 35), aged (approximately 60) and long-lived (approximately 80). Using the same blood draw, the study looked at two additional independent replicas of 1 million unique cDNA reads for two donors, one aged 18 to 30 and the other aged 80 or older.

CDR1 and CDR2 were assigned from the germline V gene as SGHRS and YFSETQ. Taken from cysteine to phenylalanine, the CDR3 has 15 residues. The DNA shown is the 45-base CDR3, in frame from base 1. V loses 0 bases of germline sequence and J loses 6 bases, and the interval between the two ends is 13 bases. Library preparation was by 5' RACE. TCRdb names Illumina HiSeq 2500 as the instrument used. A second 7 to 11 cycle PCR used a sample-barcoded 5' primer and a J-beta primer mix. A unique molecular identifier was introduced onto each TCR beta cDNA molecule by a template-switch 5' adaptor carrying 12 random nucleotides. Each sample yielded at least 2.5 million CDR3-containing paired-end reads. All of the RNA was converted into first-strand cDNA using the Mint cDNA synthesis kit, with a TRBC-specific oligonucleotide serving as the primer. All cDNA was treated with uracil-DNA glycosylase and then went through a first 18-cycle PCR with the universal primers M1SS and BC2_uni_R. As for the original processing: For normalization, 1 million high-quality reads, each with a distinct molecular identifier, were randomly selected from each sample. Instead of being binned into consensus sequences, reads that shared molecular identifiers were thrown out. MiTCR, set to a Q25 quality threshold and the strictest error-elimination algorithm, was used for CDR3 identification, clonotype clustering and error correction. A nonparametric unseen species model with Euler transformation was used to estimate a lower bound on total TCR beta diversity. TCRdb trimmed public reads at Q25 via fastp, called clones via MiXCR and kept in-frame beta chains. Rows are unified per CDR3 protein, each entry keeping the most common DNA and genes. Clone size and V and J calls follow TCRdb, not the original study. Recorded for this sample are fewer than 1,000,000 distinct CDR3 sequences; 46% of them occurred a single time. Roughly 20% of the sample is in the top ten clones.

Here is what the overall study found, with its caveats: Since profiling was done on bulk unsorted PBMCs, naive and antigen-experienced compartments could not be conclusively compared. Compared with the aged group, the long-lived group had more naive CD4+ T cells, fewer expanded clones and increased TCR diversity, suggesting age selection. Observed TCR beta diversity correlated strongly with the percentage of naive T cells measured by flow cytometry. Because donor CMV infection status was unknown, age-related changes in expanded clonotypes were potentially confounded. Observed TCR beta diversity per million T cells fell roughly linearly with age, and a significant reduction was already apparent by age roughly 40. Estimates of total diversity based on one million sequenced T cells were considered lower bounds and underestimates.

The V gene is TRBV5-1 and the J gene is TRBJ2-1; the D call is tentative, TRBD1 or TRBD2, as each matches 6 bases. The sequence came from a man aged 80 or over in good health. Sequenced material: blood. Here is the DNA: TGCGCCAGCAGCTTGGCCGGAGGGGGTTTCAATGAGCAGTTCTTC. It codes for CASSLAGGGFNEQFF. Here the CDR3 is joined to the reference TRBV5-1 and TRBJ2-1 genes, and the full variable domain is: KAGVTQTPRYLIKTRGQQVTLSCSPISGHRSVSWYQQTPGQGLQFLFEYFSETQRNKGNFPGRFSGRQFSNSRSEMNVSTLELGDSALYLCASSLAGGGFNEQFFGPGTRLTVL.